This T cell receptor beta chain originates from a study of control samples from healthy donors and cancer patients. In the case of this clone: The junction shows a germline mismatch at one end, possibly a read error. Other nucleotide sequences in the sample specify the same CDR3.

The CDR3 totals 11 residues. CDR1 and CDR2 (germline): DFQATT, SNEGSKA (reference sequence). Sequenced by immunoSEQ multiplex PCR; TCRdb stores in-frame clones only, minus some. The data hold 35,000 to 45,000 clones, with over 80% observed a single time. The source is a man in his sixties in good health. The source material was blood. The chain links TRBV20-1 to TRBJ2-1; D not certain. CDR3 loop: CSASLYNEQFF. The CDR3 DNA reads TGTAGTGCTTCACTATACAATGAGCAGTTCTTC.